This T cell receptor (beta chain) was identified in a study of shared clonotypes between healthy human individuals. Findings and limits, study-wide: Rarefaction analysis demonstrated incomplete sorted-subset sequencing notwithstanding large depth.

Measured with immunoSEQ multiplex PCR; TCRdb has only the in-frame clones, and not every one. The sample has about 870,000 clones; 80% to 95% are singletons. Selected positively for CCR7 and CD45RO-negative, naive CD8 cells excluded terminally differentiated effector memory CD45RA+ cells. Trimming shortened V by 3 bases and J by 2 bases, and 8 bases separated the two germline ends. The CDR3 is 13 amino acids. CDR1 LNHNV and CDR2 YYDKDF come from the germline V gene (reference sequence). On this clone itself: Its antigen is not identified.

This sequence joins TRBV15 and TRBJ2-7; D is uncertain. The sequenced material came from naive CD8+ T cells sorted from blood. The source of this sequence is a man aged 30 to 39 in good health. The CDR3 is CATSSPTTYEQYF. The CDR3 DNA is TGTGCCACCAGCAGCCCGACCACCTACGAGCAGTACTTC.